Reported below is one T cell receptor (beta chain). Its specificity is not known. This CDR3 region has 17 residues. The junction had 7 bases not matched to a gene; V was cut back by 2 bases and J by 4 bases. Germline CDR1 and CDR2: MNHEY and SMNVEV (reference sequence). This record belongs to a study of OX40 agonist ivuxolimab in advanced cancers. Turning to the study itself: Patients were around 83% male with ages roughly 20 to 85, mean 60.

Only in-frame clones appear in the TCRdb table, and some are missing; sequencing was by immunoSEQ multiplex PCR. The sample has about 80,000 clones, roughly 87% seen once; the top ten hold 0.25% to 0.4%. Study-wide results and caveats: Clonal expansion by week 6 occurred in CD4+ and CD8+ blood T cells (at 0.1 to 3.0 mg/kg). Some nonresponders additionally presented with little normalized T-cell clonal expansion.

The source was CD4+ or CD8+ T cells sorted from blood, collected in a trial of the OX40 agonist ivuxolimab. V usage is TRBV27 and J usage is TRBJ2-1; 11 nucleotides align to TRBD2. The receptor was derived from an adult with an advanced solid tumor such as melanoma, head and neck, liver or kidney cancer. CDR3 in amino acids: CASSLRVGTSGYNEQFF. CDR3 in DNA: TGTGCCAGCAGTTTAAGAGTCGGGACTAGCGGATACAATGAGCAGTTCTTC.